This T cell receptor (beta chain) was sequenced during a study of shared clonotypes between healthy human individuals. Naive CD8 cells lacked CD45RO and underwent positive selection for CCR7, leaving out terminally differentiated effector memory CD45RA+ cells. The CDR3 loop spans 15 amino acids. CDR1 is MGHRA, CDR2 YSYEKL, per germline. Trimming took 0 bases from V and 6 from J, leaving 15 bases between them. The sorted-subset replicate PCRs were given approximately 190 ng DNA, which is approximately 30,000 T cell genomes. TCRdb's copy holds only in-frame clones and misses some; the assay was immunoSEQ multiplex PCR. The table has some 2 million clones, approximately 94% seen once; the top ten hold roughly 1%. Findings and limits, study-wide: Deeper or shallower sequencing was expected to change how clonotypes are shared among donors. Collection of samples was limited to blood; tissue repertoires likely differ.

In regard to this clone: Its antigen remains unidentified.

The source of this sequence is a man between 18 and 35 years old in good health. The rearrangement links TRBV4-1 to TRBJ2-7; either TRBD1 or TRBD2 may supply D (5 bases each). Sequencing was performed on naive CD8+ T cells sorted from blood. The CDR3 loop is CASSQETREQFEQYF. The CDR3 coding sequence is TGCGCCAGCAGCCAAGAAACCAGGGAGCAGTTCGAGCAGTACTTC.